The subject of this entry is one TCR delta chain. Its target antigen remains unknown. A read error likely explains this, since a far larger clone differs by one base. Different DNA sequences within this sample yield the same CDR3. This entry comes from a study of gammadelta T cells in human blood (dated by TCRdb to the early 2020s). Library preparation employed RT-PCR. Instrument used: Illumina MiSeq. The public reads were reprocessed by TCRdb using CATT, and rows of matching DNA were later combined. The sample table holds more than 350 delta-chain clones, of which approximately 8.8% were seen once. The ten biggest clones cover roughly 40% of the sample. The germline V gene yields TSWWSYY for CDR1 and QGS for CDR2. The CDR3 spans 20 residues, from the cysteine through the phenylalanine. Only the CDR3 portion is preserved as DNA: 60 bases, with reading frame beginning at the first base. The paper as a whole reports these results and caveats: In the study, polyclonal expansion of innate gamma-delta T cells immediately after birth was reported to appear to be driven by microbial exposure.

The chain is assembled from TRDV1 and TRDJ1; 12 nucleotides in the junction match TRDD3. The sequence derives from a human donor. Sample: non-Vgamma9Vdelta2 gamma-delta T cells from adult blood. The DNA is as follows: TGTGCCCTTGGGGAAAATTGGCCAGTACTGGGGGATACTTACACCGATAAACTCATCTTT. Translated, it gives CALGENWPVLGDTYTDKLIF.